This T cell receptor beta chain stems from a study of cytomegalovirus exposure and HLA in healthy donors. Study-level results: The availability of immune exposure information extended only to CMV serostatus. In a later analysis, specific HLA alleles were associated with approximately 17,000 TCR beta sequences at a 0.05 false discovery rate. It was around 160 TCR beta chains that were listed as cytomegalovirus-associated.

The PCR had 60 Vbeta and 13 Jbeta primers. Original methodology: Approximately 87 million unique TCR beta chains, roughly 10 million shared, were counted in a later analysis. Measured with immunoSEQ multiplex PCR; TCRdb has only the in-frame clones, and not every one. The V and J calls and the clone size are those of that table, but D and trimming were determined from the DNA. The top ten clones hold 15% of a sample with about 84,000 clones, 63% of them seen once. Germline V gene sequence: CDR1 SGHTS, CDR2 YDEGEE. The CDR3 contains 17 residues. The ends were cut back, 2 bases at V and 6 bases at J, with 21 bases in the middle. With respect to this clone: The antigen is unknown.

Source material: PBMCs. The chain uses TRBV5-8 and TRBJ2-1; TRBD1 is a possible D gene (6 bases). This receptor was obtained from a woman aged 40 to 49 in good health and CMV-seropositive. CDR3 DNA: TGTGCCAGCAGCTTCGCCAATACAGGGTTCGATGGCAATGAGCAGTTCTTC. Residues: CASSFANTGFDGNEQFF.